The following is a TCR beta chain sequence with its context. This sample is drawn from a study of blood T cell repertoires in COVID-19. This study enrolled people aged roughly 18 to 89 from about two dozen US geographic areas. No more than 2 weeks before study entry, exposed participants had met a case of COVID-19. Here immunoSEQ multiplex PCR was the method, and the copy in TCRdb shows in-frame clones only, minus some. Of approximately 150,000 clones in the sample, around 80% were seen once. Trimming took 5 bases from V and 0 from J; bases not matched to a gene: 11. The CDR3 sequence is 18 residues long. CDR1 and CDR2 (germline): SGHTA, FQGNSA.

Sample: PBMCs or T cells enriched from blood (not recorded which). The chain couples TRBV7-2 to TRBJ1-3; TRBD1 agrees at 9 bases. This clonotype was sampled from a man aged 65-85 years who had been exposed to COVID-19. CDR3 residues: CASSQSSGTGFSGNTIYF. The DNA of the CDR3 is TGTGCCAGCAGCCAATCCTCCGGGACAGGGTTCTCTGGAAACACCATATATTTT.